This record covers a single TCR beta chain. The antigen it binds to is not known. No base qualities exist here, and no much larger clone lies one base off it. These data are taken from a study of CD8 T cells in Susac syndrome (dated by TCRdb to the late 2010s). Background on the whole study: The study used repertoire sequencing to test whether antigen drove CD8+ T cell activation and differentiation in Susac syndrome.

Study-wide findings and limitations: The number of individuals in the TCR sequencing and HLA analysis was acknowledged as relatively small.

Peripheral blood CD8+ and CD4+ T cells from healthy donors, Susac syndrome patients and multiple sclerosis patients were profiled by high-throughput TCR beta sequencing. The multiple sclerosis controls were treatment-naive patients who had stable or active relapsing-remitting disease and met the revised McDonald criteria. CD8+ TEMRA cells were enriched by FACS, while bulk CD8+ and CD4+ T cells were purified by magnetic negative isolation. Blood was collected in EDTA tubes and processed within 24 hours, with PBMCs isolated through density gradient centrifugation. PBMCs intended for TCR sequencing were cryopreserved in liquid nitrogen and thawed later in a water bath at 37 degrees C. A purity of at least 90% was achieved for sorted or isolated CD4+, CD8+ and CD8+ TEMRA cells. RNA was extracted using the RNeasy kit, and roughly 0.45 to 1 ug of the RNA was reverse transcribed with random hexamers. TCR beta CDR3 regions were amplified with the immunoSEQ multiplex PCR assay covering 54 Vbeta and 13 Jbeta segments. PCR amplification bias was corrected by using a synthetic template baseline for primer optimization and computational correction. On the authors' methods: Reads were assigned to V, D and J genes according to IMGT and analyzed in immunoSEQ Analyzer, with only productive sequences retained. To calculate clonality, Shannon entropy was normalized by log2 of the number of productive unique sequences and then subtracted from one. For each patient and control, public and private clones were evaluated within the 100 most prevalent clones. A clone was defined as Susac-specific if it was absent from the healthy and MS cohorts, from some 1,100 published viral clones and from other ImmuneACCESS disease sequences. TCRdb reprocessed the public reads (quality trimming at Q25 with fastp, clone calling with MiXCR) and kept in-frame beta chains. Identical CDR3 proteins give one entry, which carries the most common genes and DNA. For this entry, the V and J calls and clone size follow TCRdb and not the study's own pipeline. The sample table records around 71,000 distinct CDR3 sequences; just over 95% of these occur just once. The top ten clones comprise roughly 0.11% of the sample.

The source of this sequence is a human donor with multiple sclerosis. Source material: CD4+ T cells from PBMCs.

The CDR3 is CASSVVQGSYNEQFF. The DNA reads TGTGCCAGCAGCGTAGTCCAGGGGAGCTACAATGAGCAGTTCTTC. The sequence is built from TRBV9 and TRBJ2-1; TRBD1 is perhaps the D gene, given 6 matching bases. The V end loses 0 bases and the J end loses 3 bases, and a stretch of 10 bases separates them. The CDR3 starts with the cysteine, ends with the phenylalanine, and has 15 residues. The CDR3 DNA has 45 bases and is translated from base 1. In the germline V gene, CDR1 corresponds to SGDLS and CDR2 to YYNGEE.